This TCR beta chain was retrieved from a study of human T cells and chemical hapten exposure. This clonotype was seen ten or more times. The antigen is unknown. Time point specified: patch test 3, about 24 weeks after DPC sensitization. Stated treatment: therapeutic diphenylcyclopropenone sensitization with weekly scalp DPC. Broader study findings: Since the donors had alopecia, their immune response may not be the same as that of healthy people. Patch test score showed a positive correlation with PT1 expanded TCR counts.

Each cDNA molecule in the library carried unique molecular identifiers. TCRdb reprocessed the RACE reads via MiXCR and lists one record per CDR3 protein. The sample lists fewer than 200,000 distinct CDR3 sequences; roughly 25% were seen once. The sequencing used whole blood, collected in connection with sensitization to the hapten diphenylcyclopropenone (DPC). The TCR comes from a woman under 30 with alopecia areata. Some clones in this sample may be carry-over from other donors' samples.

In nucleotides, the CDR3 is TGTGCCAGCAGGGATTCCTACGAGCAGTACTTC. As protein: CASRDSYEQYF. The chain uses TRBV28 and TRBJ2-7; D unclear. V was shortened by 6 bases and J by 1 base, with 4 bases between the two germline ends. This CDR3 comprises 11 residues. Germline lookup yields CDR1 MDHEN and CDR2 SYDVKM. Together with reference TRBV28 and TRBJ2-7, the CDR3 gives the full variable domain: DVKVTQSSRYLVKRTGEKVFLECVQDMDHENMFWYRQDPGLGLRLIYFSYDVKMKEKGDIPEGYSVSREKKERFSLILESASTNQTSMYLCASRDSYEQYFGPGTRLTVT.